This T cell receptor (beta chain) was retrieved from a study of shared clonotypes between healthy human individuals. CDR3 length equals 15 residues. The V gene end was trimmed by 3 bases and the J gene end by 4 bases; junction bases not matched to a gene: 8. Germline V CDR1 and CDR2: SGHDT, YYEEEE. The method was immunoSEQ multiplex PCR; TCRdb's version includes in-frame clones alone and lacks a portion of them. Here the sample spans 800,000 to 1,200,000 clones, 78% being singletons. This chain uses TRBV5-6 with TRBJ2-7; TRBD2 aligns across 9 bases. The sequenced sample consisted of memory CD4+ T cells from PBMCs. The subset is: CD45RA-negative fraction. The TCR originated in a man younger than 35 in good health. Some clones in this sample may be carry-over from other donors' samples. DNA of the CDR3: TGTGCCAGCAGCTCCTTAGCGGGAGCCTCATACGAGCAGTACTTC. Translating gives CASSSLAGASYEQYF.